This T cell receptor beta chain was profiled in a study of human T cells and chemical hapten exposure. The time point: healthy volunteer bleed at 6 weeks. Extraction of total RNA was performed on unfractionated whole blood. CDR3 length: 15 amino acids. The V end was cut by 2 bases, the J end by 3 bases, with 14 bases between. Germline V lookup: CDR1 DFQATT, CDR2 SNEGSKA (reference sequence). There are many counts of this clonotype. The study's library attached unique molecular identifiers to single cDNA molecules. TCRdb called the RACE reads again in MiXCR, with one record for every CDR3 protein. The data contain some 77,000 distinct CDR3 sequences, 8.6% of them singletons.

The origin of this receptor is a female donor in good health. Some clones in this sample may be carry-over from other donors' samples. The chain links TRBV20-1 to TRBJ2-4; D possibly corresponds to TRBD2 (6 bases). The material sequenced was whole blood. CDR3 region: CSARLPVGGKNIQYF. DNA of the CDR3: TGCAGTGCTAGACTCCCGGTGGGAGGCAAAAACATTCAGTACTTC.